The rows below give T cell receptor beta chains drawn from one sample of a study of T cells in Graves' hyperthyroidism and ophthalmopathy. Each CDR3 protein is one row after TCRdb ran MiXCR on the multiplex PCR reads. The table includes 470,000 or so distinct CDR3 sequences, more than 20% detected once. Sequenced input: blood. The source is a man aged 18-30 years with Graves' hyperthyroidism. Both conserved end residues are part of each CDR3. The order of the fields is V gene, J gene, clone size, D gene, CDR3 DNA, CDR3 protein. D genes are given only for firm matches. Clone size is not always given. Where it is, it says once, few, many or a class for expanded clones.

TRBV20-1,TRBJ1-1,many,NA,TGCAGTGCTAGGGGGTCTGAAGCTTTCTTT,CSARGSEAFF
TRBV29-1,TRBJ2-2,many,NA,TGCAGCGTTGGAGAGGGCACCGGGGAGCTGTTTTTT,CSVGEGTGELFF
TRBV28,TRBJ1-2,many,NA,TGTGCCAGCAGTTCCGGGACGTCTCCCCTGGGCTACACCTTC,CASSSGTSPLGYTF
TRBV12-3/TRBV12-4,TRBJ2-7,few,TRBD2,TGTGCCAGCAGAACGGGGACTAGCGGGATTTACGAGCAGTACTTC,CASRTGTSGIYEQYF
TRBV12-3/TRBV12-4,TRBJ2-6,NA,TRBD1,TGTGCCACGCAACGGGACAGGGTTATCTCTGGGGCCAACGTCCTGACTTTC,CATQRDRVISGANVLTF
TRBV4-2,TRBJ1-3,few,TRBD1,TGTGCCAGCAGCCAAGAACCGGGACAGCGACGAAACACCATATATTTT,CASSQEPGQRRNTIYF
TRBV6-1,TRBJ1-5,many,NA,TGTGCCAGCAGTGAAGCCCGGGCCCCCGAGGGCAATCAGCCCCAGCATTTT,CASSEARAPEGNQPQHF
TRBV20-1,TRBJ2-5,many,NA,TGCAGTGCTGGAAGTGAGACCCAGTACTTC,CSAGSETQYF
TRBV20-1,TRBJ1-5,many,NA,TGCAGTGCTAGGAATCTGGGACAAAAGGGAACCGACAATCAGCCCCAGCATTTT,CSARNLGQKGTDNQPQHF
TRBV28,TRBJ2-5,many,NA,TGTGCCAGCAGCCGGACGGCGCCGAGCGAGACCCAGTACTTC,CASSRTAPSETQYF
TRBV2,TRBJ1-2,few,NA,TGTGCCAGCAGTGAAGCCCGGGTTAACTATGGCTACACCTTC,CASSEARVNYGYTF
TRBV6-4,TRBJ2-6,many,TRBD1,TGTGCCAGCAGTCTTACAGGGGATGGGGCCAACGTCCTGACTTTC,CASSLTGDGANVLTF
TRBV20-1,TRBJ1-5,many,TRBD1,TGCAGTGCTAGGGCCGGGACAGGGGTCAATCAGCCCCAGCATTTT,CSARAGTGVNQPQHF
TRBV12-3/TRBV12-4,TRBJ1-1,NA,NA,TGTGCCAGCAGTTTCAGGACCTTCACTGAAGCTTTCTTT,CASSFRTFTEAFF
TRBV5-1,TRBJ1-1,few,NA,TGCGCCAGCAGCCCAACGCGGTATCCTGAAGCTTTCTTT,CASSPTRYPEAFF
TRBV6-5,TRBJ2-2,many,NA,TGTGCCAGCAGTTACTCGACAGGGAACACCGGGGAGCTGTTTTTT,CASSYSTGNTGELFF
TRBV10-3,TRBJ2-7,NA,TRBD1,TGTGCCATCAGGGCGATGGGACAGGCATTTTACGAGCAGTACTTC,CAIRAMGQAFYEQYF
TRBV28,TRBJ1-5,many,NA,TGTGCCCCCCGGCCTCAGCCCCAGCATTTT,CAPRPQPQHF
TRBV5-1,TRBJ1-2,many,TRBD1,TGCGCCAGCAGCTTACAACCCATTTCCGGGACAGCTTTCTATGGCTACACCTTC,CASSLQPISGTAFYGYTF
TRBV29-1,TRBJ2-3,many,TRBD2,TGCAGCGGCGAGGATGGTGGGACTAGCGGGGCGCAGTATTTT,CSGEDGGTSGAQYF
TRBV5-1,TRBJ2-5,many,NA,TGCGCCAGCAGCCGGGACCAGGGGGAGACCCAGTACTTC,CASSRDQGETQYF
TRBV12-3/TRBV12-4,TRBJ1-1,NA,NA,TGTGCCAGCCTGCCAGGCAGGAGGGTAAACACTGAAGCTTTCTTT,CASLPGRRVNTEAFF
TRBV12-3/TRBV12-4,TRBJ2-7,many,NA,TGTGCCAGCAGTTTTGCGGGGCGCGCCGTGGACGAGCAGTACTTC,CASSFAGRAVDEQYF
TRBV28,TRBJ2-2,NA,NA,TGTGCCAGCAGCCCCGAAATTGTCCGTGGCACCGGGGAGCTGTTTTTT,CASSPEIVRGTGELFF
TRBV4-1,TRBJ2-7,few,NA,TGCGCCAGCAGCCAAGTTTGGGCCCGGGATTACGAGCAGTACTTC,CASSQVWARDYEQYF
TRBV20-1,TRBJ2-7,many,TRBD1,TGCAGTACCGGGACAGGGGATGAGTCCTACGAGCAGTACTTC,CSTGTGDESYEQYF
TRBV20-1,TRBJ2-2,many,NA,TGCAGTGCTACCTTAGGACCCTTCACCGGGGAGCTGTTTTTT,CSATLGPFTGELFF
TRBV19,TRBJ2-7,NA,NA,TGTGCCAGTAGTACCGCTCCGGTACCGAACCTCTACGAGCAGTACTTC,CASSTAPVPNLYEQYF
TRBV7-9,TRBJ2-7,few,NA,TGTGCCAGCAGTTCACCTAACTACGAGCAGTACTTC,CASSSPNYEQYF
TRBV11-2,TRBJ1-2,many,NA,TGTGCCAGCAGCTTGGTTCAGGGGAACTATGGCTACACCTTC,CASSLVQGNYGYTF
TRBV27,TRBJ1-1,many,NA,TGTGCCAGCTTCACTTGGCCAGGGACTGAAGCTTTCTTT,CASFTWPGTEAFF
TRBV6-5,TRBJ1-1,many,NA,TGTGCCAGCAGTTACAGGGCAGGGTGGGCGAACACTGAAGCTTTCTTT,CASSYRAGWANTEAFF
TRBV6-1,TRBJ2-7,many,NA,TGTGCCAGCGGGCGGATGAGCTCCTACGAGCAGTACTTC,CASGRMSSYEQYF
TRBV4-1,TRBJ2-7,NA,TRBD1,TGCGCCAGCAGCCAAGCCCAGGGGGCGTACGAGCAGTGCTTC,CASSQAQGAYEQCF
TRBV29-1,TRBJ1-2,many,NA,TGCAGCGTCAACCGCGCAGGGGAAAACTATGGCTACACCTTC,CSVNRAGENYGYTF
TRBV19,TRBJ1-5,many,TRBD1,TGTGCCAGTAGTATCGGACAGGGAAGGGGGAGCAATCAGCCCCAGCATTTT,CASSIGQGRGSNQPQHF
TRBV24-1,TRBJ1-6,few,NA,TGTGCCACCAGTGATTTGTCAGGCGAGGGTGATAATTCACCCCTCCACTTT,CATSDLSGEGDNSPLHF
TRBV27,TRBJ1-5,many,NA,TGTGCCAGCAGCAGGGGCCCCAGCAATCAGCCCCAGCATTTT,CASSRGPSNQPQHF
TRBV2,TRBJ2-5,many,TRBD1,TGTGCCAGCAGTCCTACCCGAGGGACAGACCAAGAGACCCAGTACTTC,CASSPTRGTDQETQYF
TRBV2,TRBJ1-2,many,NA,TGTGCCAGCAGGGCCGCGGGAGGCTACACCTTC,CASRAAGGYTF
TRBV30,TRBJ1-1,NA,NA,TGTGCCTGGAGTGTACTTCAGGGCCAGAGCACTGAAGCTTTCTTT,CAWSVLQGQSTEAFF
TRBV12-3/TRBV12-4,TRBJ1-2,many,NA,TGTGCCAGCAGTGCAGGGACCTATGGCTACACCTTC,CASSAGTYGYTF
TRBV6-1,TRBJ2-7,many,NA,TGTGCCAGCAGTGAAACCCGGGGGTCACCCTACGAGCAGTACTTC,CASSETRGSPYEQYF
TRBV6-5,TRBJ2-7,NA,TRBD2,TGTGCCAGCAATAGGGCGGGGGACGAGAACGAGCAGTACTTC,CASNRAGDENEQYF
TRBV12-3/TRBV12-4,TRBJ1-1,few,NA,TGTGCCAGCAGTTTTCGGCCGGGGGTAGCTTTCTTT,CASSFRPGVAFF
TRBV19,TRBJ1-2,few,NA,TGTGCCAGTAGTTCTCGGGTGACAGGAAAATTTAACTATGGCTACACCTTC,CASSSRVTGKFNYGYTF
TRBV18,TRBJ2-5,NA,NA,TGTGCCAGCTCACCCCAGGGTACTTTCGAGACCCAGTACTTC,CASSPQGTFETQYF
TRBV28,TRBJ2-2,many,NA,TGTGCCAGCAGTCTGTTGACACCACCCCCGACCGGGGAGCTGTTTTTT,CASSLLTPPPTGELFF
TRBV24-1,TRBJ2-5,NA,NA,TGTGCCACCAGTGATTTACGGCTAGCCGGGGAGACCCAGTACTTC,CATSDLRLAGETQYF
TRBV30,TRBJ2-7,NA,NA,TGTGCCTGGAGTGTCACAGGTAACTACGAGCAGTACTTC,CAWSVTGNYEQYF
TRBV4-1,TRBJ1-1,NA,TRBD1,TGCGCCAGCAGCCAAGATCCCCGGACAGGGTTTTTGGCCACTGAAGCTTTCTTT,CASSQDPRTGFLATEAFF
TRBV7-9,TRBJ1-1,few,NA,TGTGCCAGCAGCTTAGACCGGGGATCCACTGAAGCTTTCTTT,CASSLDRGSTEAFF
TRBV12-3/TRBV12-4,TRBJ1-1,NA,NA,TGTGCCAGCACGGCACGAGTGAACACTGAAGCTTTATTT,CASTARVNTEALF
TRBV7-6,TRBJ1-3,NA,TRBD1,TGTGCCAGCAGCGTAACAGGGGGGCACGGAAACACCACATATTTT,CASSVTGGHGNTTYF